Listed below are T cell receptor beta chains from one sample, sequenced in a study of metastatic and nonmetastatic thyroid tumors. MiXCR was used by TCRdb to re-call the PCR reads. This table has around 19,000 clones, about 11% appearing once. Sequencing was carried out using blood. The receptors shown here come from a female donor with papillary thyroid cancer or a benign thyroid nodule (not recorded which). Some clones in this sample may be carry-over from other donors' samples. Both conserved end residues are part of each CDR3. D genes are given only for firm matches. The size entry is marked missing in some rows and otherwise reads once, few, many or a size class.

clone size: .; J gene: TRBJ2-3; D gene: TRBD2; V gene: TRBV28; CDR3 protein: CASSQTIGRARGTQYF; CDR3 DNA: TGTGCCAGCAGCCAAACTATCGGGAGGGCCCGAGGTACGCAGTATTTT
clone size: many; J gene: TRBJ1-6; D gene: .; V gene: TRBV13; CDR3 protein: CASSFKGFGTLHF; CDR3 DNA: TGTGCCAGCAGCTTCAAGGGCTTCGGGACCCTCCACTTT
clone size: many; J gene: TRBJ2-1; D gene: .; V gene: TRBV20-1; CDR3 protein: CSAPQLARSYNEQFF; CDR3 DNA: TGCAGTGCTCCCCAACTAGCCAGGTCGTACAATGAGCAGTTCTTC
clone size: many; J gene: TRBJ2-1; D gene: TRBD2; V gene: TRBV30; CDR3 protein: CAWTKGGRGYNEQFF; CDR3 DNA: TGTGCCTGGACGAAAGGCGGGAGGGGCTACAATGAGCAGTTCTTC
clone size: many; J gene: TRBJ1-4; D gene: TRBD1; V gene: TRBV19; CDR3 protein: CASSIPRQGLANEKLFF; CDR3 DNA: TGTGCCAGTAGTATACCCCGACAGGGGTTGGCTAATGAAAAACTGTTTTTT
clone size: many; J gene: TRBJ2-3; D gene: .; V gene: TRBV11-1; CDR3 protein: CASRPLLTIKRSTDTQYF; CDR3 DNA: TGTGCCAGCAGGCCACTCCTAACAATCAAGAGGAGCACAGATACGCAGTATTTT
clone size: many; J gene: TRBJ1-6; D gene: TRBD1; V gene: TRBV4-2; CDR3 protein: CASSHHNSGQGGSPLHF; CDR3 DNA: TGTGCCAGCAGCCATCACAACTCCGGACAGGGAGGCTCACCCCTCCACTTT
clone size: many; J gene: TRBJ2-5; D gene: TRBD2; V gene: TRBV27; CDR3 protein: CASSSRLAGVETQYF; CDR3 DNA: TGTGCCAGCAGTTCCCGACTAGCGGGAGTGGAGACCCAGTACTTC
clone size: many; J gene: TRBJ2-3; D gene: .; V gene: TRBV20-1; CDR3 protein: CSARDPFTDTQYF; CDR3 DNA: TGCAGTGCTAGAGATCCCTTCACAGATACGCAGTATTTT
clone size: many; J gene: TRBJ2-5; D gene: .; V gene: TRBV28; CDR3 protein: CASSLDGTTQETQYF; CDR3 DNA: TGTGCCAGCAGTTTAGACGGGACCACTCAAGAGACCCAGTACTTC
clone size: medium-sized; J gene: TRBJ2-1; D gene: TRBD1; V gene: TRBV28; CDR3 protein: CASSQRTGPYNEQFF; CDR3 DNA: TGTGCCAGCAGTCAACGGACAGGCCCCTACAATGAGCAGTTCTTC
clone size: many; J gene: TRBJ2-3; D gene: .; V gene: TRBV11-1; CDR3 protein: CASSPTGTFTDTQYF; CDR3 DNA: TGTGCCAGCAGCCCAACCGGGACCTTCACAGATACGCAGTATTTT
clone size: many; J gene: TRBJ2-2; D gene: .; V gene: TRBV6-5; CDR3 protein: CASSYFWPARGTGELFF; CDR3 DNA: TGTGCCAGCAGTTACTTCTGGCCCGCGCGGGGCACCGGGGAGCTGTTTTTT
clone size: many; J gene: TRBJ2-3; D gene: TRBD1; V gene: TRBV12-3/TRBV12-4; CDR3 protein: CASRPGTGTDTQYF; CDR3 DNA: TGTGCCAGCAGGCCCGGGACAGGGACAGATACGCAGTATTTT
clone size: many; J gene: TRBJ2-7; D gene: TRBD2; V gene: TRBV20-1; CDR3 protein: CSAGQGRLSGRVEQYF; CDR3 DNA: TGCAGTGCTGGCCAGGGGCGGTTAAGCGGGAGGGTGGAGCAGTACTTC
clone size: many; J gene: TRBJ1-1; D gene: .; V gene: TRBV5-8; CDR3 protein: CASTRGTGNTEAFF; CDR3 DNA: TGTGCCAGCACGAGGGGGACTGGGAACACTGAAGCTTTCTTT
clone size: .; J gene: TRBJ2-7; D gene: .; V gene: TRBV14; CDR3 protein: CASSQGPGGKGLYEQYF; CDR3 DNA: TGTGCCAGCAGCCAAGGCCCCGGGGGCAAAGGGCTCTACGAGCAGTACTTC
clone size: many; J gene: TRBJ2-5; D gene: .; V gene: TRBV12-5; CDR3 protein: CASGLGPGTVQETQYF; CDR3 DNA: TGTGCTAGTGGTTTGGGCCCCGGTACAGTCCAAGAGACCCAGTACTTC
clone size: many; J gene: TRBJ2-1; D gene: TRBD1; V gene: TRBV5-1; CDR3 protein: CASSDPGEGANEQFF; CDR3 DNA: TGCGCCAGCAGCGACCCGGGCGAGGGGGCCAATGAGCAGTTCTTC
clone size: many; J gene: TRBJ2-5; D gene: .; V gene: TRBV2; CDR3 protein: CASKESNSQETQYF; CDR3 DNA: TGTGCCAGCAAAGAAAGTAACTCCCAAGAGACCCAGTACTTC
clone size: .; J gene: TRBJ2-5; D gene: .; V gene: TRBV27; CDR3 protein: CASSSLWAETQYF; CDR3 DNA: TGTGCCAGCAGCTCCTTATGGGCAGAGACCCAGTACTTC
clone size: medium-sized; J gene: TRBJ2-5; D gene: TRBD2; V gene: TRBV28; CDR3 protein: CASSTGGQETQYF; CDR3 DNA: TGTGCCAGCAGCACGGGGGGCCAAGAGACCCAGTACTTC
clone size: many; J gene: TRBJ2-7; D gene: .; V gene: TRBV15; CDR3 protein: CATSKTETGPGEQYF; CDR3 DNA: TGTGCCACCAGCAAAACGGAGACGGGCCCAGGCGAGCAGTACTTC
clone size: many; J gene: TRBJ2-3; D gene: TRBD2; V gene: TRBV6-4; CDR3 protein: CASRRLAVSTDTQYF; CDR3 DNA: TGTGCCAGCAGACGACTAGCCGTTAGCACAGATACGCAGTATTTT
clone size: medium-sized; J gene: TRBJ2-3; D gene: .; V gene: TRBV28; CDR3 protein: CASSSWRRGTGTDTQYF; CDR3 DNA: TGTGCCAGCAGTTCCTGGCGGCGTGGGACTGGCACAGATACGCAGTATTTT
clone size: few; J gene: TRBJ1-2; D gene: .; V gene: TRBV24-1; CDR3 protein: CATSDPGYGYTF; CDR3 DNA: TGTGCCACCAGTGACCCAGGGTATGGCTACACCTTC
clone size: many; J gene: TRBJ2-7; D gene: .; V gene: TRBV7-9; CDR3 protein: CASSQQGWEQYF; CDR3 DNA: TGTGCCAGCAGCCAACAGGGTTGGGAGCAGTACTTC
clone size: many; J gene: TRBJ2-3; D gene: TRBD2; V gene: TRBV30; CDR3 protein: CAWRTGLAKPPDTQYF; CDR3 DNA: TGTGCCTGGAGGACGGGACTAGCCAAACCCCCAGATACGCAGTATTTT
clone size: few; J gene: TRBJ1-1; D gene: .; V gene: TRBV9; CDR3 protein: CASGQNTEAFF; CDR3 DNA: TGTGCCAGCGGACAGAACACTGAAGCTTTCTTT
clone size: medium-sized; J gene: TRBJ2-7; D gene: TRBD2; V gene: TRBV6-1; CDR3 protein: CASSEDWAGGGEQYF; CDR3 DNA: TGTGCCAGCAGTGAGGACTGGGCGGGAGGAGGGGAGCAGTACTTC
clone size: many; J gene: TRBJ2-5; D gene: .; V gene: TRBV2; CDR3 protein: CASCRGLETQYF; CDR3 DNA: TGTGCCAGCTGCAGGGGTTTAGAGACCCAGTACTTC
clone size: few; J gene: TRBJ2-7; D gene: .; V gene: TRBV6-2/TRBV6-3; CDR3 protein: CASSYSDRLQGEQYF; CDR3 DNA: TGTGCCAGCAGTTACTCTGACAGGCTTCAAGGCGAGCAGTACTTC
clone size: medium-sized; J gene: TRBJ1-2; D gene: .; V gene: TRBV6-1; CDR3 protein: CASTSLGGSLYGYTF; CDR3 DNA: TGTGCCAGCACCTCTTTGGGAGGCAGTCTCTATGGCTACACCTTC
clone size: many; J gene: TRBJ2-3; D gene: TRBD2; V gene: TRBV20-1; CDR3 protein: CSASGRAATQYF; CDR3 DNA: TGCAGTGCTAGCGGGAGGGCCGCTACGCAGTATTTT
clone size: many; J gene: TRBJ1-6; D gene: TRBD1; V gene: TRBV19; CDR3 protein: CASSKEGDSRASPLHF; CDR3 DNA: TGTGCCAGTAGCAAAGAGGGGGACAGCAGAGCGTCACCCCTCCACTTT
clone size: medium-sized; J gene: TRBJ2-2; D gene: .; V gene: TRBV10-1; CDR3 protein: CASSESRSTGELFF; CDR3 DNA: TGCGCCAGCAGTGAGTCGCGGAGCACCGGGGAGCTGTTTTTT
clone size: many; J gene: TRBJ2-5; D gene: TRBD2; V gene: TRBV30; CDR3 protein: CAWELRLAGTQYF; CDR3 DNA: TGTGCCTGGGAGCTTCGACTAGCCGGGACCCAGTACTTC
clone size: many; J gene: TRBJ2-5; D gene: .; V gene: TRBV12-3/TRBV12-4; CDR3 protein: CASSQEETQYF; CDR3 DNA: TGTGCCAGCAGCCAAGAAGAGACCCAGTACTTC
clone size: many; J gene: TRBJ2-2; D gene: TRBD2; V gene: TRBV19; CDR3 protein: CASSAMGLALNTGELFF; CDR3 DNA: TGTGCCAGTAGCGCCATGGGACTAGCCCTGAACACCGGGGAGCTGTTTTTT
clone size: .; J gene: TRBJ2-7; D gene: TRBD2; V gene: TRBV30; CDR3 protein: CAWRATGVIAGGPREQYF; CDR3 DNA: TGTGCCTGGAGGGCAACAGGGGTGATAGCGGGAGGGCCGCGCGAGCAGTACTTC
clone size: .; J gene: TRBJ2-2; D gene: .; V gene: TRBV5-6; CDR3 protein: CASSQRRLVATGELFF; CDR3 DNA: TGTGCCAGCAGCCAACGCCGACTAGTTGCCACCGGGGAGCTGTTTTTT
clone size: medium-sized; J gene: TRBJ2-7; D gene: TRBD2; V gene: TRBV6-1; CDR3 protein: CASSAGETYEQYF; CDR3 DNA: TGTGCCAGCAGCGCGGGAGAAACCTACGAGCAGTACTTC
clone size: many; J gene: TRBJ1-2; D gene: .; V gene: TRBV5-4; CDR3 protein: CASSLVGAGYTF; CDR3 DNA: TGTGCCAGCAGCTTGGTCGGAGCGGGCTACACCTTC
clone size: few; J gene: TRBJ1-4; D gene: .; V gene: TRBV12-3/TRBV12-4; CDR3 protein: CASSTGGGWRFF; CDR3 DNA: TGTGCCAGCAGTACCGGAGGTGGATGGAGGTTTTTC
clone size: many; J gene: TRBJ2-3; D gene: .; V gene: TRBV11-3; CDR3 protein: CASSPTSMGTQYF; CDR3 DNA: TGTGCCAGCAGCCCGACCTCTATGGGTACGCAGTATTTT
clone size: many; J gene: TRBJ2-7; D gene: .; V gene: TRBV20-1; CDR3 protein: CSARELEWSYEQYF; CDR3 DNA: TGCAGTGCTAGAGAACTGGAGTGGTCCTACGAGCAGTACTTC